This T cell receptor (beta chain) emerged from a study of CD8 T cells in ankylosing spondylitis. The study's findings and limits: Characteristic, it appeared, of ankylosing spondylitis blood was a TCR beta motif of eight or nine highly homologous variants.

This clonotype was seen repeatedly, ten times or more. Its matching antigen is unknown. Each CDR3 protein gets one entry after TCRdb re-called the 5' RACE reads with MiXCR. The repertoire holds some 23,000 distinct CDR3 sequences, with under 3% as singletons. CDR1 and CDR2 (germline): SGDLS, YYNGEE. The length of the CDR3 is 14 residues. With 0 bases removed from V and 3 bases from J, the gap between germline ends came to 8 bases. The sequencing sample was made of blood, either unsorted or a sorted T cell fraction (not recorded which). This chain connects TRBV9 to TRBJ2-3; maybe TRBD1 (5 bases). This receptor was identified in a female donor with ankylosing spondylitis or in good health (not recorded which). In DNA, the CDR3 is TGTGCCAGCAGCGTAGAAGGGGTAACAGATACGCAGTATTTT. It specifies CASSVEGVTDTQYF.